These 14 T cell receptor beta chains came from one sample sequenced in a study of blood T cell repertoires in COVID-19. The protocol was immunoSEQ multiplex PCR, while the TCRdb copy is restricted to in-frame clones and leaves out a portion. The repertoire holds 75,000 to 100,000 clones, with around 87% as singletons. Sequencing input: peripheral blood. The origin of the receptors is a woman older than 75 with acute or convalescent COVID-19.

The CDR3 is CASSPTGNQPQHF. The CDR3 DNA reads TGTGCCAGTAGTCCCACCGGTAATCAGCCCCAGCATTTT. V gene TRBV19 combines with J gene TRBJ1-5; D gene ambiguous. Germline loops: CDR1 LNHDA, CDR2 SQIVND (reference sequence). The CDR3 length is 13 residues. Trimming cost V 5 bases and J 4 bases, with 9 bases left between them. The full variable domain, completed using reference TRBV19 and TRBJ1-5, is DGGITQSPKYLFRKEGQNVTLSCEQNLNHDAMYWYRQDPGQGLRLIYYSQIVNDFQKGDIAEGYSVSREKKESFPLTVTSAQKNPTAFYLCASSPTGNQPQHFGDGTRLSIL.

The chain uses TRBV9 and TRBJ2-3, with D perhaps TRBD2 (5 bases). Between the trimmed V and J ends, which lost 6 bases and 1 base, there was a span of 9 bases. CDR1 is SGDLS and CDR2 is YYNGEE in the germline V gene. The CDR3 spans 13 residues. CDR3 sequence: CASMGAGTDTQYF. CDR3 sequence (DNA): TGTGCCAGCATGGGAGCGGGCACAGATACGCAGTATTTT.

The rearrangement links TRBV5-1 to TRBJ1-6; D unresolved. Germline CDR1 and CDR2: SGHRS and YFSETQ. V was pared by 0 bases and J by 0 bases, with 13 bases between. The CDR3 has 18 amino acids. This CDR3 reads CASSLEARQSSYNSPLHF. The CDR3 coding sequence is TGCGCCAGCAGCTTGGAGGCCAGGCAGAGCTCCTATAATTCACCCCTCCACTTT.

The chain carries TRBV19 and TRBJ1-2, with 8 bases identical to TRBD1. Per the germline V gene, CDR1 is LNHDA and CDR2 is SQIVND (reference sequence). CDR3 length equals 15 residues. V trimming: 3 bases; J trimming: 5 bases; junction bases outside the gene matches: 8. CDR3 nucleotide sequence: TGTGCCAGTAGTATTGGGCCGGGGACAGGTTATGGCTACACCTTC. Amino acid sequence: CASSIGPGTGYGYTF.

The chain has TRBV30 and TRBJ1-2; D is unclear. Between the trimmed V and J ends, which lost 3 bases and 5 bases, there was a span of 10 bases. This CDR3 is built from 12 residues. The germline gives CDR1 GTSNPN, CDR2 SVGIG (reference sequence). CDR3 DNA: TGTGCCTGGAGCCGGACTGCGTATGGCTACACCTTC. Its translation: CAWSRTAYGYTF.

This rearrangement joins TRBV6-5 to TRBJ2-3; D might be TRBD2 (6 bases). The CDR3 contains 15 residues. The germline V gene encodes CDR1 MNHEY and CDR2 SVGAGI. V was shortened by 5 bases and J by 0 bases, with 12 bases between the two germline ends. The CDR3 DNA reads as TGTGCCAGCAGTCTGGGGGGTGTAAGCACAGATACGCAGTATTTT. This encodes CASSLGGVSTDTQYF.

The gene calls are TRBV7-6 and TRBJ2-1; D perhaps matches TRBD2 (6 bases). The germline gives CDR1 SGHVS, CDR2 FNYEAQ. The V gene lost 3 bases and the J gene lost 1 base, with 13 bases spanning the gap. CDR3 length equals 16 residues. Here the CDR3 DNA reads TGTGCCAGCAGCTTGGGGGGATCACAATCCTACAATGAGCAGTTCTTC. Protein sequence: CASSLGGSQSYNEQFF.

The chain employs TRBV3-1 (or the pseudogene TRBV3-2) and TRBJ1-5; D uncertain. The CDR3 has 13 amino acids. The germline V gene encodes CDR1 LGHDT and CDR2 YNNKEL (reference sequence). The V end lost 0 bases, the J end lost 4 bases, and 4 bases lay between the germline ends. In nucleotides, the CDR3 is TGTGCCAGCAGCCAAGACATTAATCAGCCCCAGCATTTT. Protein product: CASSQDINQPQHF.

The rearrangement uses TRBV5-8 and TRBJ2-1; possibly TRBD1 for D (6 bases). Germline CDR1 reads SGHTS; CDR2 reads YDEGEE. The CDR3 is made up of 14 amino acids. V was trimmed by 6 bases and J by 0 bases, leaving 10 bases between them. The CDR3 sequence: CASTRGSSYNEQFF. The CDR3 bases are TGTGCCAGCACCAGGGGTAGCTCCTACAATGAGCAGTTCTTC.

Concerning this clone itself: The germline gene is not matched at one end of the junction; a read error may be the cause. The CDR3 DNA is TGTGCCAGCAGCCAATCCTTAGCGGCTACCCCCCACTTC. Its translation is CASSQSLAATPHF. The chain links TRBV14 to TRBJ2-7, with D perhaps TRBD2 (6 bases). The CDR3 consists of 13 residues. CDR1 is SGHDN, CDR2 FVKESK, per germline.

This sequence joins TRBV27 and TRBJ2-7; 7 positions match TRBD2. CDR3 length: 15 amino acids. Losses at the gene ends were 5 bases for V and 0 bases for J; bases not matched to a gene: 7. The germline V gene encodes CDR1 MNHEY and CDR2 SMNVEV (reference sequence). As DNA, the CDR3 is TGTGCCAGCAGTGTCACAGCGGGGCGCTCCTACGAGCAGTACTTC. Amino acid sequence: CASSVTAGRSYEQYF.

This chain connects TRBV11-3 to TRBJ1-1, with 7 bases lining up with TRBD1. V lost 3 bases, J lost 11 bases, and 6 bases stayed unmatched. The CDR3 is 12 amino acids. Germline V gene lookup returns CDR1 SGHNT and CDR2 YENEEA. The CDR3 DNA follows: TGTGCCAGCAGCTTCCCAGGGGGGACGGCTTTCTTT. Amino acids: CASSFPGGTAFF.

The chain employs TRBV19 and TRBJ1-5; D is possibly TRBD1 (5 bases). CDR1 LNHDA and CDR2 SQIVND come from the germline V gene (reference sequence). This CDR3 is built from 14 residues. V was trimmed by 6 bases and J by 2 bases, leaving 11 bases between them. Here the CDR3 reads CASSRREGNQPQHF. DNA of the CDR3: TGTGCCAGTAGCCGCAGGGAGGGCAATCAGCCCCAGCATTTT.

The chain links TRBV19 to TRBJ2-3; TRBD2 matches 10 bases. The CDR3 sequence is 17 residues long. V lost 3 bases, J lost 7 bases, and 13 bases stayed unmatched. The germline V gene encodes CDR1 LNHDA and CDR2 SQIVND (reference sequence). CDR3 bases: TGTGCCAGTAGTATCCCAGGCAAGAGCGGGGGGGTGTATACGCAGTATTTT. Translation: CASSIPGKSGGVYTQYF.